Sequencing of this T cell receptor beta chain was carried out in a study of T cells in Graves' hyperthyroidism and ophthalmopathy (dated 2019 in TCRdb). Background for the entire study: Peripheral blood was collected at initial diagnosis, before any treatment. To identify TCR V-J signatures that set the groups apart, the researchers used a discovery cohort of more than 95 patients, made up of 40 to 45 with Graves' ophthalmopathy and some 55 with stable Graves' hyperthyroidism. Prospective prediction of ophthalmopathy was tested in an independent validation cohort consisting of under 20 hyperthyroidism patients and 17 patients who later progressed to ophthalmopathy. The 100 or so discovery patients were divided at random into training and test sets in a 7:3 ratio. In addition, the study compared T-cell repertoires in thyroid tissue and in blood from five or six Graves' hyperthyroidism patients. Following sampling, methimazole starting at 30 mg daily was given to hyperthyroidism patients, and high-dose intravenous methylprednisolone was given to ophthalmopathy patients. The paper describes TCR Vbeta CDR3 sequencing of 135 peripheral blood samples, made up of roughly 45 ophthalmopathy patients, over 70 hyperthyroidism patients and 17 progressor patients.

Overall results and qualifications from the work: In validation, the model predicted progression to ophthalmopathy a median of approximately 6.3 months before onset, with approximately 68% sensitivity and about 72% specificity. Blood samples also contained most of the expanded thyroid clonotypes (frequency above 0.001), which suggests that blood repertoires may reflect thyroid immune responses. Sample size was not statistically predetermined, and investigators were not blinded to group allocation. Ophthalmopathy was separated from stable hyperthyroidism by a 13 V-J signature model, with 87.88% sensitivity and about 81% specificity obtained in cross-validation and 80%/75% obtained in testing.

From the germline V gene, CDR1 is LGHNA and CDR2 is YNFKEQ. The trim is 1 base for V and 8 bases for J, with a gap of 8 bases between the germline ends. The CDR3 runs 13 residues from the cysteine to the phenylalanine. Only the CDR3 DNA stays, 39 bases, in frame from base 1. Amplification of TCR beta CDR3 regions was carried out from RNA transcripts. The first round of RT-PCR for the TCR CDR3 was performed with the HTBI primer set and the Qiagen OneStep RT-PCR kit. A second multiplex PCR round built the libraries, followed by size selection and purification. Libraries were sequenced paired-end with 100 bp reads on an Illumina HiSeq2000. The paper's processing steps were these. SOAPnuke was used to process the raw data, removing reads that contained adapters or uncalled bases, had a mean Phred below 15, or lacked an exact match to the constant primer or identifier. COPE v1.2.5 was used to merge high-quality paired reads, and clonotypes were defined as unique nucleotide sequences. Clonotypes were aligned to IMGT TRBV, TRBD and TRBJ reference segments using MiTCR v1.1. The analysis was restricted to V-J combinations with a frequency above 0.0001, which together covered just over 98% of the repertoires. The TCS score was defined as the ratio of F50 (clonal expansion) to E x V (chaos), calculated using BLOSUM62-based TCRdist between CDR3 peptides within each V-J. Welch's t-statistics and random forest reduced approximately 520 V-J features to roughly 13, which were used in a naive Bayes classifier (R e1071). Clones were called with MiXCR by TCRdb after fastp trimmed the public reads at Q25, and only in-frame beta chains were retained. Entries that share a CDR3 protein sequence are merged under the most common genes and DNA. The V and J calls here are based on TCRdb, not the publication. Within this sample are around 240,000 distinct CDR3 sequences, with 16% of them counted one time only. The ten biggest clones cover around 28% of the sample.

Ophthalmopathy patients had moderately to severely active disease, Clinical Activity Score of at least 3, NOSPECS grade of at least 4, and duration under 3 months. Any patient with an uncontrolled infection, another autoimmune disease, pregnancy or lactation was excluded. Diagnoses were established on the basis of clinical symptoms, serum thyroxine and TRAb, thyroid ultrasound, and orbital computed tomography. PBMCs were isolated from more than 9 ml of fresh peripheral blood by Ficoll-Paque density gradient centrifugation. Total RNA was extracted using Trizol reagent, and RNA quality was assessed on an Agilent 2100 Bioanalyzer. In its sample, this clonotype was seen many times. The specificity of this receptor is unknown. One base away there is no much larger clone; base qualities are not given.

Rearrangement joined TRBV4-2 to TRBJ1-4, with no reliable assignment of the D segment. The sample taken for sequencing was blood. The TCR comes from a woman under 30 with Graves' ophthalmopathy. CDR3 loop: CASSQGRWEKLFF. The DNA sequence follows: TGTGCCAGCAGCCAAGGTCGGTGGGAAAAACTGTTTTTT.